This is a list of T cell receptor beta chains from one sample in a study of T cell changes during pregnancy in multiple sclerosis. Using immunoSEQ multiplex PCR, the repertoire was profiled, and TCRdb retains in-frame clones only, with some absent. The sample records roughly 50,000 clones, approximately 94% being singletons. Material: CD8+ T cells from peripheral blood mononuclear cells, obtained in the third trimester of pregnancy. These TCRs come from a female donor with multiple sclerosis, enrolled in a pregnancy study. Both conserved end residues are part of each CDR3. The order of the fields is clone size, J gene, V gene, CDR3 length, D gene, CDR3 DNA, CDR3 protein. D genes are given only for firm matches. The size of a clone is reported for some rows only, either as once, few or many, or as a class for expanded clones.

.,TRBJ1-2,TRBV4-1,14,TRBD1,TGCGCCAGCAGCCTAATAGGGGGCCTGGGTGGCTACACCTTC,CASSLIGGLGGYTF
once,TRBJ2-1,TRBV4-1,12,.,TGCGCCAGTGGCGGCAGTTACAATGAGCAGTTCTTC,CASGGSYNEQFF
.,TRBJ1-2,TRBV6-1,14,.,TGTGCCAGCAGTGAGAGGAGGGGTTGGTATGGCTACACCTTC,CASSERRGWYGYTF
.,TRBJ1-2,TRBV4-1,16,.,TGCGCCAGCAGCCAAGAGCAGCGGTCGGAGGTGGAAGGCTACACCTTC,CASSQEQRSEVEGYTF
.,TRBJ1-1,TRBV6-5,15,.,TGTGCCAGCAGTTATGGGTTCGAGGCCCCTACTGAAGCTTTCTTT,CASSYGFEAPTEAFF
.,TRBJ2-7,TRBV7-2,19,TRBD1,TGTGCCAGCAGCTTATATCTGGGACAGACCGAACCCATGATCTACGAGCAGTACTTC,CASSLYLGQTEPMIYEQYF
.,TRBJ2-1,TRBV7-8,19,TRBD2,TGTGCCAGCAGCCTCGGACTAGCGGGAGCCCCCAAGCCCTACAATGAGCAGTTCTTC,CASSLGLAGAPKPYNEQFF
.,TRBJ1-2,TRBV11-2,15,.,TGTGCCAGCAGCTTGGGGGCGGACTCGGTATTGGGCTACACCTTC,CASSLGADSVLGYTF
.,TRBJ1-1,TRBV14,16,TRBD1,TGTGCCAGCAGTCAATGGACAGGGGGCCCGAACACTGAAGCTTTCTTT,CASSQWTGGPNTEAFF
.,TRBJ2-3,TRBV27,15,.,TGTGCCAGCAGTCCTTCAGGGTGGGGTAGAGATACGCAGTATTTT,CASSPSGWGRDTQYF
many,TRBJ2-2,TRBV6-4,13,.,TGTGCCAGCAGTGACGAGGTTCAGGGGGAGCTGTTTTTT,CASSDEVQGELFF
.,TRBJ2-7,TRBV11-3,14,TRBD1,TGTGCCAGCAGTGGTGGACAGGGGGAGTACGAGCAGTACTTC,CASSGGQGEYEQYF
.,TRBJ2-7,TRBV9,13,TRBD2,TGTGCCAGCAGCACTAGCGGGGGCTACGAGCAATACTTC,CASSTSGGYEQYF